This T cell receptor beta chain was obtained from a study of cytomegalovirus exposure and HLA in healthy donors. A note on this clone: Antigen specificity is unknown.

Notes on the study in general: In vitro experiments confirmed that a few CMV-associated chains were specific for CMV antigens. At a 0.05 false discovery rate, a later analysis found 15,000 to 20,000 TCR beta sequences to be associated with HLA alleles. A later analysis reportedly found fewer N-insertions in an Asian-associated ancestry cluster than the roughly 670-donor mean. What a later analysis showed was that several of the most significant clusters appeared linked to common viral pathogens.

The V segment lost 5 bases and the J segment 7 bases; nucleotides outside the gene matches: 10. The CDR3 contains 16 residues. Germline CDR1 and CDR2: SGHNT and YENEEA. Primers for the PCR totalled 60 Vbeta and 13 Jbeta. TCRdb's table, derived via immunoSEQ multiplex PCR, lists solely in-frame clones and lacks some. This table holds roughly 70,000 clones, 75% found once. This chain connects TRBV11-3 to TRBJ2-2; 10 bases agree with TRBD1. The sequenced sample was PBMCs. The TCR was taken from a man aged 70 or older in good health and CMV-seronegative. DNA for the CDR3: TGTGCCAGCAGCACCCACCTCGGACAGGGGGACGGGGAGCTGTTTTTT. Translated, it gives CASSTHLGQGDGELFF.